This record covers a single T cell receptor (beta chain). Antigen: not known. V lost 3 bases and J lost 4; bases outside the gene matches: 14. The CDR3 totals 16 residues. Germline values: CDR1 DFQATT, CDR2 SNEGSKA (reference sequence). The data were taken from a study of T-cell memory formation after mild COVID-19. Findings and caveats of the study: Among CD4+ contracting clones, most were CM and EM, and CD8+ ones EMRA.

TCRdb analysed the 5' RACE reads with MiXCR anew, one entry per CDR3 protein. The repertoire has 400,000 to 500,000 distinct CDR3 sequences, 24% of them found once; the top ten carry around 8.7%. The sample taken for sequencing was PBMCs or a T cell subset sorted from them (not recorded which). The sequence derives from an adult woman who had mild COVID-19 (a few samples of this study predate the infection). Cell type and time point are not known. The chain couples TRBV20-1 to TRBJ1-2, with TRBD1 identical over 7 bases. The CDR3 is CSARGDAGGPVYGYTF. The DNA for the CDR3 is TGCAGTGCTAGGGGTGATGCAGGGGGGCCTGTCTATGGCTACACCTTC.